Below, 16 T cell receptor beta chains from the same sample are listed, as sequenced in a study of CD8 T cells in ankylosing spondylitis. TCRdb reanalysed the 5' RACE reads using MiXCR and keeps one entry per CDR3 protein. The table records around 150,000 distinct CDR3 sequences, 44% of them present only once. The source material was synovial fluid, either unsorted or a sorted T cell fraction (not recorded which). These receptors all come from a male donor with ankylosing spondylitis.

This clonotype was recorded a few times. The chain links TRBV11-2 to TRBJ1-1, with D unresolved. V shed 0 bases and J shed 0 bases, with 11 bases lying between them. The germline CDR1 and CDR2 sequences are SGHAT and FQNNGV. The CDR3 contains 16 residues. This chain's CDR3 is CASSLEFGWLNTEAFF. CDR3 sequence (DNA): TGTGCCAGCAGCTTAGAGTTCGGTTGGTTGAACACTGAAGCTTTCTTT.

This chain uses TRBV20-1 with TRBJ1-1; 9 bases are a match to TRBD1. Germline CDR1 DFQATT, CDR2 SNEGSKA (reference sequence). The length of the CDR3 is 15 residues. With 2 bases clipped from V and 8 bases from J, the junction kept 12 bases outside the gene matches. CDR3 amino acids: CSARFTDRGFSEAFF. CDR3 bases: TGCAGTGCTAGATTTACGGACAGGGGTTTCTCAGAAGCTTTCTTT.

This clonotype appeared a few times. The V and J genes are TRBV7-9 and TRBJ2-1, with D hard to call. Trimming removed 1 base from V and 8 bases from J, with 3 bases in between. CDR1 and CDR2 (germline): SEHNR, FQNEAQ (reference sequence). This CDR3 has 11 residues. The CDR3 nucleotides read TGTGCCAGCAGCTTAGGGGATGAGCAGTTCTTC. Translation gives CASSLGDEQFF.

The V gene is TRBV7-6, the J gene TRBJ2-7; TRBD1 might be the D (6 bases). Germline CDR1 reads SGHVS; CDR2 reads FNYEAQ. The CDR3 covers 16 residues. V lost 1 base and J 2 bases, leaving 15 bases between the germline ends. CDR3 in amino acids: CASSLEFRQAAYEQYF. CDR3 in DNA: TGTGCCAGCAGCTTAGAATTCCGACAGGCCGCCTACGAGCAGTACTTC.

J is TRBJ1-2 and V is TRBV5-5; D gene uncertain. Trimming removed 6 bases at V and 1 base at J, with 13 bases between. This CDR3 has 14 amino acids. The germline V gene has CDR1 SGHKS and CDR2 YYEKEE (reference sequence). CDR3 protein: CASTRHGLNYGYTF. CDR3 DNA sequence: TGTGCCAGCACCAGGCACGGTCTTAACTATGGCTACACCTTC.

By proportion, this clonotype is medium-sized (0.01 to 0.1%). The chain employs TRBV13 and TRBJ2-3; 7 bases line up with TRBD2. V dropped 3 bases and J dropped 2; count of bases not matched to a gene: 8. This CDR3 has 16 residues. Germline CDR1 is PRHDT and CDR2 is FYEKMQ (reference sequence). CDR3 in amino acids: CASSFQWRGITDTQYF. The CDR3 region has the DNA TGTGCCAGCAGCTTTCAGTGGCGGGGGATCACAGATACGCAGTATTTT.

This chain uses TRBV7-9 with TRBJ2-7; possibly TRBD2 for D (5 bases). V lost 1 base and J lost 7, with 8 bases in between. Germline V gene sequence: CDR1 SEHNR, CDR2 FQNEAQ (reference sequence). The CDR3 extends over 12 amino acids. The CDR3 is CASSLVEREQYF. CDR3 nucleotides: TGTGCCAGCAGCTTAGTGGAGCGGGAGCAGTACTTC.

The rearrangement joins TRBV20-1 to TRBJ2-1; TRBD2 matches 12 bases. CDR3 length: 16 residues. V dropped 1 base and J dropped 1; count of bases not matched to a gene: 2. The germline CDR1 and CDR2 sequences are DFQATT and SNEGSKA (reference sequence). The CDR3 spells CSARGGLAGSYNEQFF. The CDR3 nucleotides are TGCAGTGCTAGAGGAGGACTAGCGGGGTCCTACAATGAGCAGTTCTTC.

The chain's CDR3 is CASTRTSSSYEQYF. The CDR3 DNA reads TGCGCCAGCACCAGGACTAGCAGCTCCTACGAGCAGTACTTC. The V and J genes are TRBV5-1 and TRBJ2-7; 8 bases line up with TRBD2. This CDR3 region has 14 residues. V lost 6 bases and J lost 0; bases outside the gene matches: 5. Germline V gives CDR1 SGHRS, CDR2 YFSETQ.

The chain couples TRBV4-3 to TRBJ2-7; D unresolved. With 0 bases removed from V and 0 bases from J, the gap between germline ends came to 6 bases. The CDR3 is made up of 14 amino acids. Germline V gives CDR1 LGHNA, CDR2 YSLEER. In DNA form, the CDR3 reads TGCGCCAGCAGCCAAGATGCTCTCTCCTACGAGCAGTACTTC. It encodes CASSQDALSYEQYF.

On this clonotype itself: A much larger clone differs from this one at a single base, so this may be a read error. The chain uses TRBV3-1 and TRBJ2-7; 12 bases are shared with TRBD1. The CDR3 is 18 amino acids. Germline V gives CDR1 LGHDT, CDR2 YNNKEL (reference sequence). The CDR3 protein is CACSQDCHLGQGAREQYF. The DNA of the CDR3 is TGTGCCTGCAGCCAAGACTGCCACCTGGGACAGGGGGCGAGAGAGCAGTACTTC.

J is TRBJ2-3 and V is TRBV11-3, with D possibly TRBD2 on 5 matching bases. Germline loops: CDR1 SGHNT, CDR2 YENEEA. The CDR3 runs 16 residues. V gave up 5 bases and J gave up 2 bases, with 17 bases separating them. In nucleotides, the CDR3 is TGTGCCAGCAGCCCATGGGAGCGGCGATCCACAGATACGCAGTATTTT. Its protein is CASSPWERRSTDTQYF.

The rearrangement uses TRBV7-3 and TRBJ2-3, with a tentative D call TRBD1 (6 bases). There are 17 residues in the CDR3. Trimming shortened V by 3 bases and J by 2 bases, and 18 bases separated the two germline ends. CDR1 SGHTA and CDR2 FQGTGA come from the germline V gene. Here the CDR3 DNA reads TGTGCCAGCAGCTTTACCAGACCCGGGACACCCACAGATACGCAGTATTTT. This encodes CASSFTRPGTPTDTQYF.

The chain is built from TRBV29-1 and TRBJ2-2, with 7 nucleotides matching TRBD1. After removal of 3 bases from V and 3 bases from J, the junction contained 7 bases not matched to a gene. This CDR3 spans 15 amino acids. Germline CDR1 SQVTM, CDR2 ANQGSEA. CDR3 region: CSVDLTGQHTGELFF. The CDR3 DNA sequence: TGCAGCGTTGATTTGACGGGACAGCACACCGGGGAGCTGTTTTTT.

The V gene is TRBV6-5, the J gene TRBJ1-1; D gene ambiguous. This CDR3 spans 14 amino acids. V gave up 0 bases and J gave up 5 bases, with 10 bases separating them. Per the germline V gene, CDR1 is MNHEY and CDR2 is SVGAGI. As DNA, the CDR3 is TGTGCCAGCAGTTACTCGGGCAGGCAGACTGAAGCTTTCTTT. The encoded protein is CASSYSGRQTEAFF.

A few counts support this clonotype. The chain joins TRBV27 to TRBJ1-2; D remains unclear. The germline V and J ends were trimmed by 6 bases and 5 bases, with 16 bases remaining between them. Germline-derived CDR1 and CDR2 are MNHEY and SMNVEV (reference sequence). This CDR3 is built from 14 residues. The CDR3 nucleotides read TGTGCCAGCAGCCCTATGGGAGGGTGGTATGGCTACACCTTC. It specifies CASSPMGGWYGYTF.